The source of this T cell receptor (beta chain) is a study of Graves' ophthalmopathy and Graves' hyperthyroidism. Scientists amplified the TCR beta CDR3 regions from RNA transcripts. An initial RT-PCR round employing HTBI primers preceded a second-round multiplex PCR. TCRdb called the multiplex PCR reads again in MiXCR, with one record for every CDR3 protein. The sample lists about 740,000 distinct CDR3 sequences; about 44% were seen once. PBMCs were density-gradient isolated from roughly 10 ml fresh blood. Ten or more counts support this clonotype. The antigen is undetermined. V was shortened by 4 bases and J by 10 bases, with 13 bases between the two germline ends. The CDR3 has 11 residues. In germline, CDR1 is SQVTM, CDR2 ANQGSEA. Whole-study results and caveats: The model forecast ophthalmopathy progression, reaching roughly 65% sensitivity and around 73% specificity.

The receptor's source is an adult man with Graves' ophthalmopathy. The sample comprised peripheral blood. J is TRBJ1-1 and V is TRBV29-1, with D unclear. CDR3 nucleotides: TGCAGCGTTGGACTAAGGTCGGGAGCTTTCTTT. It codes for CSVGLRSGAFF.